This TCR beta chain was found in a study of blood T cell repertoires in COVID-19. How the authors handled the data: Nucleated cell counts were estimated from reference gene primer amplification. The repertoire was sequenced with immunoSEQ multiplex PCR; TCRdb's copy has only in-frame clones and lacks some. V and J calls and clone size follow that table, whereas D and trimming were derived from the DNA. Of 49,000 or so clones listed, 80% to 90% are singletons. The V segment lost 8 bases and the J segment 7 bases; nucleotides outside the gene matches: 12. From germline, CDR1 is LNHDA and CDR2 SQIVND (reference sequence). This CDR3 has 14 residues.

V usage is TRBV19 and J usage is TRBJ2-7; TRBD1 matches at 9 bases. The sequence was obtained from a man aged 45-65 years with acute or convalescent COVID-19. Sequences were obtained from peripheral blood. The CDR3 DNA sequence: TGTGCCAGTGGCCCGACAGGGGGACTAAGGGAGCAGTACTTC. Translated: CASGPTGGLREQYF.